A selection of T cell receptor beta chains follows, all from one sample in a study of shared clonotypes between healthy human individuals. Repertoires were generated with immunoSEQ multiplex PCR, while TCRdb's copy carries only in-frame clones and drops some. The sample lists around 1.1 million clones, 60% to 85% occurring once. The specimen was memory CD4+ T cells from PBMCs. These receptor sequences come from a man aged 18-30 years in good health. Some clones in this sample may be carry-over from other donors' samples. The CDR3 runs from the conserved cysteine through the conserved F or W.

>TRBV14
CASSQEGSGPYEQYF
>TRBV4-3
CASSPGGYTEAFF
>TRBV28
CASSQGGTYNEQFF
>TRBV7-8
CASSLRGTGGVYTEAFF
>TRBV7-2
CASSFEAARGETQYF
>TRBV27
CASSPLRGPRETQYF
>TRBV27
CASSFNREGGYGYTF
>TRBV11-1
CASSLTGGGKLFF
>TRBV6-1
CASSAQPGTAGNNEQFF
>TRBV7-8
CASSSLAGGNTGELFF
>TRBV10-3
CAITNGPSNGELFF
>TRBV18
CASSLGGGGNTEAFF
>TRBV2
CASATGVGYGYTF
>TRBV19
CASSPAGSSFSYEQYF
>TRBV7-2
CASSPYPGQGQDYGYTF
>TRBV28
CAARRGPSSYEQYF
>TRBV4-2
CASSQGGLAGGADTQYF
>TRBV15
CATRLGTDYNEQFF
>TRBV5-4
CASSEGQLNTGELFF
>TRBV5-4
CASSVTGAEAFF
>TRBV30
CAWSVRGLTYGYTF
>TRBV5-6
CASTPGQGFTDTQYF